The 29 T cell receptor beta chains presented below share a single source sample, sequenced in a study of T cells in Graves' hyperthyroidism and ophthalmopathy. RNA transcripts yielded amplified TCR beta CDR3 regions. A set of HTBI primers served as the primers for a first-round RT-PCR of the TCR CDR3. TCRdb reprocessed the multiplex PCR reads via MiXCR and lists one record per CDR3 protein. The sample includes about 560,000 distinct CDR3 sequences, approximately 15% seen only once; the top ten take under 20%. Sequencing input: blood. The receptors here all came from a woman aged 18-35 years with Graves' hyperthyroidism.

Many counts were recorded for this clonotype. The gene calls are TRBV4-3 and TRBJ1-5, with no clear D. Between the trimmed V and J ends, which lost 1 base and 1 base, there was a span of 8 bases. Germline CDR1 reads LGHNA; CDR2 reads YSLEER. This CDR3 region has 15 residues. In DNA, the CDR3 is TGCGCCAGCAGCCAAGTTCCGGGGAGCAATCAGCCCCAGCATTTT. Its protein is CASSQVPGSNQPQHF.

This clonotype came up many times. The chain has TRBV20-1 and TRBJ2-3; 7 bases are a match to TRBD2. V lost 5 bases to trimming and J lost 0 bases; unmatched junction nucleotides: 5. CDR1 and CDR2 from the germline V gene are DFQATT and SNEGSKA (reference sequence). This CDR3 is built from 14 residues. CDR3 protein: CSAALAASTDTQYF. CDR3 DNA sequence: TGCAGTGCTGCGCTAGCGGCCAGCACAGATACGCAGTATTTT.

The V and J genes are TRBV18 and TRBJ1-5, with D tentatively TRBD1 (6 bases). V lost 3 bases and J 7 bases, leaving 16 bases between the germline ends. The germline V gene encodes CDR1 KGHSH and CDR2 LQKENI. There are 15 residues in the CDR3. CDR3 protein: CASSPRTGAEQPQHF. The CDR3 nucleotides read TGTGCCAGCTCACCTCGGACGGGGGCGGAACAGCCCCAGCATTTT. Full variable domain (missing parts from reference TRBV18 and TRBJ1-5): NAGVMQNPRHLVRRRGQEARLRCSPMKGHSHVYWYRQLPEEGLKFMVYLQKENIIDESGMPKERFSAEFPKEGPSILRIQQVVRGDSAAYFCASSPRTGAEQPQHFGDGTRLSIL.

This clonotype was seen more than once but under ten times. J is TRBJ2-7 and V is TRBV5-1; tentative D call: TRBD1 (6 bases). With 1 base removed from V and 5 bases from J, the gap between germline ends came to 13 bases. CDR3 length equals 14 residues. In germline, CDR1 is SGHRS, CDR2 YFSETQ. The CDR3 reads CASSLYGTQNEQYF. CDR3 nucleotide sequence: TGCGCCAGCAGCTTGTATGGGACACAAAACGAGCAGTACTTC.

This clonotype appeared many times. V is TRBV6-2 or TRBV6-3 and J is TRBJ1-1; TRBD1 might be the D (5 bases). Germline V gene sequence: CDR1 MNHEY, CDR2 SVGEGT. The CDR3 is 11 amino acids. V was pared by 6 bases and J by 4 bases, with 6 bases between. Here the CDR3 reads CASRRGTEAFF. The CDR3 DNA follows: TGTGCCAGCAGAAGGGGCACTGAAGCTTTCTTT.

This clonotype was seen many times. V and J are TRBV2 and TRBJ1-1; D gene uncertain. Trimming pared 6 bases from V and 1 base from J, leaving 9 bases between. Germline assignment: CDR1 SNHLY and CDR2 FYNNEI. The length of the CDR3 is 13 residues. The CDR3 bases are TGTGCCAGCAGCGCCCGGACGAACACTGAAGCTTTCTTT. It encodes CASSARTNTEAFF.

This clonotype has a handful of counts. The chain is built from TRBV19 and TRBJ2-5, with D unclear. Trimming pared 3 bases from V and 1 base from J, leaving 6 bases between. CDR1 and CDR2 (germline): LNHDA, SQIVND (reference sequence). This CDR3 is 13 amino acids long. The CDR3 protein is CASSIQSQETQYF. CDR3 coding DNA: TGTGCCAGTAGTATTCAGTCCCAAGAGACCCAGTACTTC. Full variable domain (remainder filled in from reference TRBV19 and TRBJ2-5): DGGITQSPKYLFRKEGQNVTLSCEQNLNHDAMYWYRQDPGQGLRLIYYSQIVNDFQKGDIAEGYSVSREKKESFPLTVTSAQKNPTAFYLCASSIQSQETQYFGPGTRLLVL.

This clonotype turned up a few times. The chain joins TRBV6-1 to TRBJ1-2; 7 bases match TRBD1. From germline, CDR1 is MNHNS and CDR2 SASEGT. The CDR3 loop spans 16 amino acids. V shed 7 bases and J 4 bases; nucleotides not matched to a gene: 15. The CDR3 sequence is CASIQTGTARGYGYTF. In DNA, the CDR3 is TGTGCCAGCATTCAAACCGGGACAGCGAGAGGCTATGGCTACACCTTC.

This clonotype was detected ten times or more. The chain has TRBV6-2 or TRBV6-3 and TRBJ2-5; 11 bases are shared with TRBD1. The CDR3 sequence is 16 residues long. Germline CDR1 reads MNHEY; CDR2 reads SVGEGT. The junction had 13 bases not matched to a gene; V was cut back by 8 bases and J by 5 bases. CDR3 DNA: TGTGCCAGCTGGGACCCAAGGACAGGGGGCAAGGAGACCCAGTACTTC. This encodes CASWDPRTGGKETQYF.

This clonotype has ten or more counts. The rearrangement uses TRBV27 and TRBJ1-2; 10 bases align to TRBD1. The CDR3 consists of 16 residues. With 4 bases clipped from V and 6 bases from J, the junction kept 11 bases outside the gene matches. Looked up from germline, CDR1 is MNHEY and CDR2 is SMNVEV (reference sequence). As DNA, the CDR3 is TGTGCCAGCAGTTCTTTGGGGACAGGGGAGATCAATGGCTACACCTTC. Amino acids: CASSSLGTGEINGYTF.

The chain carries TRBV27 and TRBJ2-7; the D gene is possibly TRBD1 (5 bases). This CDR3 contains 13 residues. V shed 1 base and J shed 2 bases, with 6 bases lying between them. Germline V gene data show CDR1 as MNHEY and CDR2 as SMNVEV (reference sequence). The CDR3 protein is CASSLYRPYEQYF. As DNA, the CDR3 is TGTGCCAGCAGTTTATACAGGCCCTACGAGCAGTACTTC.

V and J are TRBV24-1 and TRBJ1-1; 9 positions agree with TRBD1. The CDR3 length is 16 residues. The germline V gene has CDR1 KGHDR and CDR2 SFDVKD. Trimming cost V 5 bases and J 6 bases; bases outside gene matches: 12. The CDR3: CATSASGGTGSAEAFF. The CDR3 DNA reads as TGTGCCACCAGTGCTTCTGGAGGGACAGGGAGCGCTGAAGCTTTCTTT.

This clonotype has a handful of counts. This rearrangement joins TRBV6-6 to TRBJ1-2; 8 bases match TRBD1. Germline CDR1 and CDR2: MNHNY and SVGAGI (reference sequence). Unmatched junction bases numbered 5, after V lost 0 bases and J lost 8 bases. The CDR3 covers 14 residues. This CDR3 reads CASSYSDRAGGYTF. DNA of the CDR3: TGTGCCAGCAGTTACTCGGACAGGGCCGGAGGCTACACCTTC.

V and J are TRBV29-1 and TRBJ1-4, with D hard to call. This CDR3 is built from 14 residues. In germline, CDR1 is SQVTM, CDR2 ANQGSEA. The V end was cut by 4 bases, the J end by 5 bases, with 14 bases between. The CDR3, as DNA: TGCAGCGTTGTGGAGGGAGCCTACAATGAAAAACTGTTTTTT. Its translation is CSVVEGAYNEKLFF.

This clonotype appeared a few times. The V call is TRBV11-2, the J call TRBJ1-4, with D maybe TRBD1 (6 bases). Trimming took off 5 bases at V and 8 bases at J, with 9 bases between the two ends. Looked up from germline, CDR1 is SGHAT and CDR2 is FQNNGV. The CDR3 extends over 12 amino acids. CDR3 DNA sequence: TGTGCCAGCAGCATCCAGGGGGAAAAACTGTTTTTT. Translating gives CASSIQGEKLFF.

This clonotype was recorded a few times. The chain links TRBV6-1 to TRBJ2-7, with 12 positions matching TRBD2. CDR1 is MNHNS, CDR2 SASEGT, per germline. The CDR3 runs to 14 residues. The CDR3 spells CSTRTSGKLYEQYF. The CDR3, as DNA: TGTTCGACCCGGACTAGCGGGAAGCTGTACGAGCAGTACTTC.

This clonotype was seen at least ten times. This sequence joins TRBV11-2 and TRBJ2-1, with D possibly TRBD2 on 6 matching bases. This CDR3 is built from 16 residues. V was pared by 7 bases and J by 7 bases, with 23 bases between. Germline V gene lookup returns CDR1 SGHAT and CDR2 FQNNGV. Here the CDR3 reads CASNSGWRENGNEQFF. The CDR3 DNA follows: TGTGCCAGCAACTCCGGATGGAGGGAAAACGGAAATGAGCAGTTCTTC.

The chain has TRBV29-1 and TRBJ2-4; D is perhaps TRBD2 (6 bases). V dropped 5 bases and J dropped 0 bases, with 14 bases sitting between them. Germline CDR1 SQVTM, CDR2 ANQGSEA. This CDR3 spans 15 amino acids. The CDR3 bases are TGCAGCGTTACCCGGGACTCCCGAGCCAAAAACATTCAGTACTTC. It codes for CSVTRDSRAKNIQYF.

This clonotype was recorded many times. The CDR3 here is CASSQALGTEAFF. CDR3 coding DNA: TGTGCCAGCAGCCAAGCCCTGGGCACTGAAGCTTTCTTT. The V gene is TRBV3-1, the J gene TRBJ1-1; D gene ambiguous. The germline V gene encodes CDR1 LGHDT and CDR2 YNNKEL (reference sequence). This CDR3 has 13 amino acids. The V and J ends lost 1 base and 4 bases respectively, with 7 bases between them. Complete variable domain (other parts from reference TRBV3-1 and TRBJ1-1): DTAVSQTPKYLVTQMGNDKSIKCEQNLGHDTMYWYKQDSKKFLKIMFSYNNKELIINETVPNRFSPKSPDKAHLNLHINSLELGDSAVYFCASSQALGTEAFFGQGTRLTVV.

Ten or more counts support this clonotype. The chain employs TRBV2 and TRBJ2-3; D call uncertain. Trimming left V 6 bases short and J 5 bases short, with 9 bases between. The CDR3 spans 12 residues. Looked up from germline, CDR1 is SNHLY and CDR2 is FYNNEI. CDR3 sequence: CASRGTGDTQYF. The CDR3 coding sequence is TGTGCCAGCAGGGGAACGGGAGATACGCAGTATTTT.

This clonotype has only a few counts. This chain uses TRBV2 with TRBJ2-1; TRBD1 or TRBD2 may be the D gene (6 bases each). Germline CDR1 reads SNHLY; CDR2 reads FYNNEI. The length of the CDR3 is 15 residues. The V gene lost 3 bases and the J gene lost 4 bases, with 13 bases spanning the gap. DNA of the CDR3: TGTGCCAGCAGTGAGGGGGCGGCGGGGTACAATGAGCAGTTCTTC. This gives the protein CASSEGAAGYNEQFF.

This clonotype was observed at least ten times. The V and J genes are TRBV20-1 and TRBJ2-7, with unresolved D. The CDR3 is 13 residues long. Trimming shortened V by 6 bases and J by 5 bases, and 17 bases separated the two germline ends. Germline assignment: CDR1 DFQATT and CDR2 SNEGSKA (reference sequence). The CDR3 loop reads CSAPAEDVHEQYF. The CDR3 coding sequence is TGCAGTGCCCCGGCTGAAGATGTCCACGAGCAGTACTTC.

As regards this clonotype: Compared with germline, one end of the junction differs, possibly owing to a read error. The V call is TRBV2, the J call TRBJ2-1; TRBD2 might be the D (5 bases). Germline V gene sequence: CDR1 SNHLY, CDR2 FYNNEI. There are 15 residues in the CDR3. The CDR3 DNA sequence: TGTGCCAGCCCCGGACTGGAGCGGTTATACAATGAGCAGTCCTTC. Translated, it gives CASPGLERLYNEQSF.

This clonotype was seen repeatedly, ten times or more. The rearrangement joins TRBV2 to TRBJ2-7; D not resolved. Germline CDR1 and CDR2: SNHLY and FYNNEI. Trimming took 2 bases from V and 1 from J, leaving 3 bases between them. This CDR3 is 12 amino acids long. DNA of the CDR3: TGTGCCAGCAGTGAATTATCCTACGAGCAGTACTTC. This translates into CASSELSYEQYF. The complete variable domain, with remaining parts taken from reference TRBV2 and TRBJ2-7, reads EPEVTQTPSHQVTQMGQEVILRCVPISNHLYFYWYRQILGQKVEFLVSFYNNEISEKSEIFDDQFSVERPDGSNFTLKIRSTKLEDSAMYFCASSELSYEQYFGPGTRLTVT.

This clonotype was seen ten or more times. V is TRBV13 and J is TRBJ2-7, with 8 nucleotides matching TRBD2. V lost 4 bases to trimming and J lost 4 bases; unmatched junction nucleotides: 18. The CDR3 has 18 amino acids. In germline, CDR1 is PRHDT, CDR2 FYEKMQ (reference sequence). CDR3 coding DNA: TGTGCCAGCAGCTCGAAGACCACCGGGACTAGACCACCTTACGAGCAGTACTTC. Amino acid sequence: CASSSKTTGTRPPYEQYF.

The sample holds a few counts of this clonotype. This chain uses TRBV20-1 with TRBJ1-1, with 9 bases that match TRBD1. Germline values: CDR1 DFQATT, CDR2 SNEGSKA (reference sequence). This CDR3 contains 15 residues. V shed 0 bases, J shed 5 bases, and the junction held 7 bases outside the gene matches. This chain's CDR3 is CSARDNRGRGTEAFF. In nucleotides, the CDR3 is TGCAGTGCTAGAGATAACAGGGGGCGGGGAACTGAAGCTTTCTTT.

The table lists this clonotype with many counts. The chain links TRBV11-2 to TRBJ2-5; D is unclear. The germline V and J ends were trimmed by 4 bases and 2 bases, with 5 bases remaining between them. CDR1 and CDR2 (germline): SGHAT, FQNNGV. The CDR3 covers 12 residues. CDR3 sequence reads: CASSSVQETQYF. CDR3 coding DNA: TGTGCCAGCAGCTCAGTGCAAGAGACCCAGTACTTC.

This clonotype has ten or more counts. The chain employs TRBV27 and TRBJ2-7; maybe TRBD2 (5 bases). V was shortened by 0 bases and J by 5 bases, with 17 bases between the two germline ends. The CDR3 covers 16 residues. Germline V gene data show CDR1 as MNHEY and CDR2 as SMNVEV (reference sequence). DNA for the CDR3: TGTGCCAGCAGTTTATCGCGCGCCCGACTAAACCACGAGCAGTACTTC. Translated, it gives CASSLSRARLNHEQYF.

This clonotype has at least ten counts. The chain combines TRBV28 with TRBJ1-5, with D perhaps matching TRBD1 (6 bases). This CDR3 is 14 amino acids long. CDR1 and CDR2 (germline): MDHEN, SYDVKM. V lost 4 bases to trimming and J lost 2 bases, with 9 bases between them. The CDR3 sequence is CASSSWTGNQPQHF. CDR3 nucleotide sequence: TGTGCCAGCAGTTCCTGGACAGGCAATCAGCCCCAGCATTTT.